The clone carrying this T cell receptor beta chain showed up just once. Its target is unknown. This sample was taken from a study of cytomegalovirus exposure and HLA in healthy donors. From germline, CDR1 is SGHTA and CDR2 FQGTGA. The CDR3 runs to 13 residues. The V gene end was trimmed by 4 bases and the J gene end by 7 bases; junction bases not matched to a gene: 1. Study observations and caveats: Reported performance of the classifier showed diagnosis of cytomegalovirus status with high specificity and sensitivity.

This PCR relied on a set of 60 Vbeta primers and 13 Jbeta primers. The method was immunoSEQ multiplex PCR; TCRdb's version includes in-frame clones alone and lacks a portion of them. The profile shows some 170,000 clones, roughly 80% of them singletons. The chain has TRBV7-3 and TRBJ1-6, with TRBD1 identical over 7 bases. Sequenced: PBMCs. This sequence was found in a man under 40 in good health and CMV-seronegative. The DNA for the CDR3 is TGTGCCAGCAGCTCGACAGGGAATTCACCCCTCCACTTT. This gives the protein CASSSTGNSPLHF. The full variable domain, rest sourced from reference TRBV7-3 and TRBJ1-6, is GAGVSQTPSNKVTEKGKYVELRCDPISGHTALYWYRQSLGQGPEFLIYFQGTGAADDSGLPNDRFFAVRPEGSVSTLKIQRTERGDSAVYLCASSSTGNSPLHFGNGTRLTVT.